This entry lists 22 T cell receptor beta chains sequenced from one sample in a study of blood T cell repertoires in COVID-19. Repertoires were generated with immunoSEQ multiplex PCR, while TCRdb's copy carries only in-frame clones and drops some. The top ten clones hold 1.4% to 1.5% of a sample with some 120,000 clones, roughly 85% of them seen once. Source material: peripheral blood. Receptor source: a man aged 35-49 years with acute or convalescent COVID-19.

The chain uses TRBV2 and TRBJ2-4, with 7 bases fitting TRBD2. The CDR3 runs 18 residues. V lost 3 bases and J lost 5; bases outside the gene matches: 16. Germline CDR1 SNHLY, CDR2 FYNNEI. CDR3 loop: CASSEAGDVGLVENIQYF. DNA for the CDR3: TGTGCCAGCAGTGAGGCGGGAGATGTGGGTCTGGTCGAAAACATTCAGTACTTC.

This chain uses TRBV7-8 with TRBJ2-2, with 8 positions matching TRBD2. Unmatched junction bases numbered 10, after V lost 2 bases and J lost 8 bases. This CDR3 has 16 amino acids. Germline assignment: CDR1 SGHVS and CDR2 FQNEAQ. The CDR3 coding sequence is TGTGCCAGCAGCTTAAGGGCGGGGGGCCCTGAGGGGGAGCTGTTTTTT. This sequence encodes CASSLRAGGPEGELFF.

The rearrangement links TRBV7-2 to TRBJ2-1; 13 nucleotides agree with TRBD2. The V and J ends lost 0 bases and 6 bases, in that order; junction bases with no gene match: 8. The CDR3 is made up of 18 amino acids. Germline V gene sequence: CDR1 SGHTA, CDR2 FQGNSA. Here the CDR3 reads CASSLAGGGTSGANEQFF. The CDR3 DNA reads TGTGCCAGCAGCTTAGCGGGGGGCGGGACTAGCGGGGCCAATGAGCAGTTCTTC.

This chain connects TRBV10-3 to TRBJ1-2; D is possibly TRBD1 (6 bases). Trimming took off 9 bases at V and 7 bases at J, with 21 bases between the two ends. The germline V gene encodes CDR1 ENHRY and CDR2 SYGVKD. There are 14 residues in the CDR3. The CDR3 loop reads CAISGHQSSTGYTF. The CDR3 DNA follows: TGTGCCATTTCGGGACACCAATCTTCGACTGGCTACACCTTC.

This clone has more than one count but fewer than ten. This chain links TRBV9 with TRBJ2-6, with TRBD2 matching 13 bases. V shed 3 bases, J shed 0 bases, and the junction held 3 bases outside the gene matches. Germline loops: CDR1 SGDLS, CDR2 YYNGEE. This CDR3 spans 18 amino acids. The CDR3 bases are TGTGCCAGCAGCGCGGGACTAGCGGGAAGCTCTGGGGCCAACGTCCTGACTTTC. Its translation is CASSAGLAGSSGANVLTF.

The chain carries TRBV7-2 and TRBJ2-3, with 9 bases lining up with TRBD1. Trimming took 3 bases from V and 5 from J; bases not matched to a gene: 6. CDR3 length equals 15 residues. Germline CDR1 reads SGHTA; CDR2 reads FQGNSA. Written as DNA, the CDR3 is TGTGCCAGCAGCTTCTACAGGGGGCGCAAAGATACGCAGTATTTT. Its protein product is CASSFYRGRKDTQYF. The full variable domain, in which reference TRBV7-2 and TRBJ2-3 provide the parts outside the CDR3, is GAGVSQSPSNKVTEKGKDVELRCDPISGHTALYWYRQSLGQGLEFLIYFQGNSAPDKSGLPSDRFSAERTGGSVSTLTIQRTQQEDSAVYLCASSFYRGRKDTQYFGPGTRLTVL.

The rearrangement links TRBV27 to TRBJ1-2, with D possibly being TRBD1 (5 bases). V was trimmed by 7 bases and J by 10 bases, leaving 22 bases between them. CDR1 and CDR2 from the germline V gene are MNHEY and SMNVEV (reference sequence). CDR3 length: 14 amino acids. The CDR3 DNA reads TGTGCCAGCACTTTTGCGGACCGTAGGGGTTCCTACACCTTC. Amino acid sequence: CASTFADRRGSYTF.

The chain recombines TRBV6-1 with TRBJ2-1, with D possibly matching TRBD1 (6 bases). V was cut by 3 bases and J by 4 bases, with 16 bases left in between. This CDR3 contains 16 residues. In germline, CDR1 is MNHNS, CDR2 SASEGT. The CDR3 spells CASSDRGQPLYNEQFF. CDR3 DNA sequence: TGTGCCAGCAGTGATAGAGGACAGCCTCTATACAATGAGCAGTTCTTC.

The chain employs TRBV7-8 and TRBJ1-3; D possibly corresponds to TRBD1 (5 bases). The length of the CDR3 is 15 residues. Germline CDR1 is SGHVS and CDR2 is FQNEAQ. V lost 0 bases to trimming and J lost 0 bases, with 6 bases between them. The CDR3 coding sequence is TGTGCCAGCAGCTTAGCGGGGCTCTCTGGAAACACCATATATTTT. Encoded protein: CASSLAGLSGNTIYF.

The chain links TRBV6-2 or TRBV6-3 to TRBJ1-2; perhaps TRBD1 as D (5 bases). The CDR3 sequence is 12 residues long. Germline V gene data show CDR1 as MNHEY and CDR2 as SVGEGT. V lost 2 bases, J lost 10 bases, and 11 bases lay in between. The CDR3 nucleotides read TGTGCCAGCAGTTACGGACAACCCCCCTACACCTTC. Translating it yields CASSYGQPPYTF.

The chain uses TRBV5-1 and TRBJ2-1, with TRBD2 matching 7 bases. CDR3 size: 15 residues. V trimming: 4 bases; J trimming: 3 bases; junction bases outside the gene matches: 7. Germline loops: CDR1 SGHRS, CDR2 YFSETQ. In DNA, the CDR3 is TGCGCCAGCAGCGGGGGACTATCTTACTACAATGAGCAGTTCTTC. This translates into CASSGGLSYYNEQFF. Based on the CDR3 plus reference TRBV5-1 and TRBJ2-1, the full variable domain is KAGVTQTPRYLIKTRGQQVTLSCSPISGHRSVSWYQQTPGQGLQFLFEYFSETQRNKGNFPGRFSGRQFSNSRSEMNVSTLELGDSALYLCASSGGLSYYNEQFFGPGTRLTVL.

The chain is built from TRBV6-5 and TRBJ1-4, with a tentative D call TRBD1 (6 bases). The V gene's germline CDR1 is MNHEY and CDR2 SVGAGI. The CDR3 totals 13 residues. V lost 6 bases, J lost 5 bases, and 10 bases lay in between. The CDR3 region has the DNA TGTGCCAGCAGGGGGGGGGCAAATGAAAAACTGTTTTTT. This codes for CASRGGANEKLFF.

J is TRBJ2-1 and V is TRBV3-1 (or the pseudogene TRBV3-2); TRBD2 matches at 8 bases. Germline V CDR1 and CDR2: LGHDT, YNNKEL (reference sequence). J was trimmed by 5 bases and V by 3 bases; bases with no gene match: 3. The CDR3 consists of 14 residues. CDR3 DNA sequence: TGTGCCAGCAGCCACCGTAGCGGGAACAATGAGCAGTTCTTC. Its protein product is CASSHRSGNNEQFF.

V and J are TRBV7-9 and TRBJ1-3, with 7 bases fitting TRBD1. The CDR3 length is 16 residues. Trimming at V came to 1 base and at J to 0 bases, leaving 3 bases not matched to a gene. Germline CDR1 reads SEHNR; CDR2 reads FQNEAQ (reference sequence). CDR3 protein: CASSLGQGSSGNTIYF. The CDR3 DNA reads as TGTGCCAGCAGCTTAGGACAGGGCAGCTCTGGAAACACCATATATTTT.

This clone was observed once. The CDR3, as DNA: TGTGCCAGCAGCCCAGGGGGGTCCGGGGAGACCCAGTACTTC. Residues: CASSPGGSGETQYF. J is TRBJ2-5 and V is TRBV7-9, with D possibly being TRBD1 (7 bases). The CDR3 runs 14 residues. Per the germline V gene, CDR1 is SEHNR and CDR2 is FQNEAQ (reference sequence). Trimming took 5 bases from V and 5 from J, leaving 15 bases between them. Using reference TRBV7-9 and TRBJ2-5 for the parts outside the CDR3, the full variable domain is DTGVSQNPRHKITKRGQNVTFRCDPISEHNRLYWYRQTLGQGPEFLTYFQNEAQLEKSRLLSDRFSAERPKGSFSTLEIQRTEQGDSAMYLCASSPGGSGETQYFGPGTRLLVL.

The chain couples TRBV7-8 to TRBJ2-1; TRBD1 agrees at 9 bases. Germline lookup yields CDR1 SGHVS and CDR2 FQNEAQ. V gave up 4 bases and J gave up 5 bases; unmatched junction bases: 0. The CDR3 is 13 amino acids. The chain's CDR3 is CASSWDRDNEQFF. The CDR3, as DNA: TGTGCCAGCAGCTGGGACAGGGACAATGAGCAGTTCTTC.

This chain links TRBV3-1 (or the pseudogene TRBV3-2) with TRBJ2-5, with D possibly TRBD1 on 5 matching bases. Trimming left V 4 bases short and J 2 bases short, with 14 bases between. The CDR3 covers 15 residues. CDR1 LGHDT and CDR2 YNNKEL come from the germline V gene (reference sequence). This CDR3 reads CASSLGHPIQETQYF. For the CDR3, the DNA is TGTGCCAGCAGCCTCGGACACCCGATACAAGAGACCCAGTACTTC.

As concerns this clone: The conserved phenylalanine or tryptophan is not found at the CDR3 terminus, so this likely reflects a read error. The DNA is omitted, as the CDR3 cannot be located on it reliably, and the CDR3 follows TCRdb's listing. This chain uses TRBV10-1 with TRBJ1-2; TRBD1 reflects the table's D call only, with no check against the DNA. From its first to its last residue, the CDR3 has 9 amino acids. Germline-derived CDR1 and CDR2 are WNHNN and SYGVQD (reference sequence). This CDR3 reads CASRRTGGY.

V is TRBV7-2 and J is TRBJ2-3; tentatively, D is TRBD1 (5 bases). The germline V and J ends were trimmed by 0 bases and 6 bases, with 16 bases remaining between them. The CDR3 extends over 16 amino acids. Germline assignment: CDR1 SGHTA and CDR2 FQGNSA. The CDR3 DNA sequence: TGTGCCAGCAGCTTAGCAGGGGCTCCGGGCTCCGATACGCAGTATTTT. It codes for CASSLAGAPGSDTQYF.

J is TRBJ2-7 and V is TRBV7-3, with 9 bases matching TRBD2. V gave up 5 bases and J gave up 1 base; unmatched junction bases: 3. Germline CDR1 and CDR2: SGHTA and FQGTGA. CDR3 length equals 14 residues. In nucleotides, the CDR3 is TGTGCCAGCAGCCCTAGCGGGACTTCCTACGAGCAGTACTTC. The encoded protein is CASSPSGTSYEQYF.

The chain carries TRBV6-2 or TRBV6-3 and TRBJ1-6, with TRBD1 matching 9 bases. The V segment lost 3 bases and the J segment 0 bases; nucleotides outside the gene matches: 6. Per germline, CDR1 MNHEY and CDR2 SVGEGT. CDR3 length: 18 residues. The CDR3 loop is CASSYIWDRASYNSPLHF. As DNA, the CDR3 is TGTGCCAGCAGTTATATCTGGGACAGGGCCTCCTATAATTCACCCCTCCACTTT.

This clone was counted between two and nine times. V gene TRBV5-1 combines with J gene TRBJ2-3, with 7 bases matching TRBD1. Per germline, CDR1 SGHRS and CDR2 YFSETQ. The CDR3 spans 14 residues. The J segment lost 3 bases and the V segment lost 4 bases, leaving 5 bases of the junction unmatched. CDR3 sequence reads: CASSRGPLTDTQYF. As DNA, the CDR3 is TGCGCCAGCAGCAGGGGGCCGCTAACAGATACGCAGTATTTT.